A single sample gave rise to the 27 T cell receptor beta chains below, sequenced in a study of neurological immune-mediated disorders. From the 5' RACE reads, TCRdb called clonotypes with MiXCR, one entry per CDR3 protein. The profile shows roughly 18,000 distinct CDR3 sequences, about a quarter of them singletons. Sequences were obtained from PBMCs. Receptors originate from a man between 50 and 59 years old with HTLV-1-associated myelopathy (HAM/TSP).

The chain has TRBV5-1 and TRBJ1-6, with no clear D. Germline V gene sequence: CDR1 SGHRS, CDR2 YFSETQ. Trimming shortened V by 0 bases and J by 9 bases, and 10 bases separated the two germline ends. The CDR3 contains 14 residues. This CDR3 is CASSLEGFGSPLHF. CDR3 nucleotides: TGCGCCAGCAGCTTGGAAGGGTTTGGTTCACCCCTCCACTTT.

This clonotype was seen more than once but under ten times. The chain employs TRBV20-1 and TRBJ2-7, with D tentatively TRBD1 (6 bases). The germline CDR1 and CDR2 sequences are DFQATT and SNEGSKA (reference sequence). The CDR3 length is 13 residues. The germline V and J ends were trimmed by 6 bases and 2 bases, with 14 bases remaining between them. CDR3 sequence reads: CSASPGTTYEQYF. CDR3 DNA sequence: TGCAGTGCGTCTCCCGGGACAACCTACGAGCAGTACTTC.

This chain links TRBV27 with TRBJ2-1, with TRBD1 identical over 7 bases. Germline V gene data show CDR1 as MNHEY and CDR2 as SMNVEV (reference sequence). The CDR3 runs to 14 residues. With V trimmed by 6 bases and J by 7 bases, 9 bases remained unmatched. CDR3 sequence reads: CASRIGGGGNEQFF. The CDR3, as DNA: TGTGCCAGCAGAATAGGGGGCGGTGGGAATGAGCAGTTCTTC.

This chain links TRBV11-3 with TRBJ2-3, with TRBD2 matching 8 bases. Germline CDR1 reads SGHNT; CDR2 reads YENEEA. V lost 11 bases, J lost 0 bases, and 10 bases stayed unmatched. This CDR3 has 15 residues. This chain's CDR3 is CASLPKRGSTDTQYF. The CDR3 nucleotides are TGTGCCTCCCTTCCGAAGCGGGGGAGCACAGATACGCAGTATTTT. Drawing the rest from reference TRBV11-3 and TRBJ2-3, the complete variable domain is EAGVVQSPRYKIIEKKQPVAFWCNPISGHNTLYWYLQNLGQGPELLIRYENEEAVDDSQLPKDRFSAERLKGVDSTLKIQPAELGDSAVYLCASLPKRGSTDTQYFGPGTRLTVL.

The table lists this clonotype with a few counts. The CDR3 sequence is CASSLETGLREQYF. CDR3 coding DNA: TGCGCCAGCAGCTTGGAGACAGGTCTAAGGGAGCAGTACTTC. This rearrangement joins TRBV5-1 to TRBJ2-7; a possible D gene is TRBD1 (6 bases). CDR3 size: 14 residues. Looked up from germline, CDR1 is SGHRS and CDR2 is YFSETQ. The germline V and J ends were trimmed by 0 bases and 7 bases, with 14 bases remaining between them.

This clonotype has more than one count but fewer than ten. The chain employs TRBV5-4 and TRBJ2-1, with 7 bases aligning to TRBD1. Germline CDR1 is SGHNT and CDR2 is YYREEE (reference sequence). The CDR3 is 15 residues long. V shed 0 bases and J 4 bases; nucleotides not matched to a gene: 4. The CDR3 loop reads CASSLGQGVYNEQFF. CDR3 nucleotides: TGTGCCAGCAGCTTGGGGCAGGGGGTTTACAATGAGCAGTTCTTC.

The V gene is TRBV5-1, the J gene TRBJ2-1; no reliable D call. The J call is doubtful: the DNA matches TRBJ2-5 better. The CDR3 contains 13 residues. The germline CDR1 and CDR2 sequences are SGHRS and YFSETQ. DNA for the CDR3: TGCGCCAGCACACAACAGTACCAAGAGACCCAGTACTTC. Protein: CASTQQYQETQYF.

In its sample, this clonotype was seen many times. The chain uses TRBV5-1 and TRBJ2-7; either TRBD1 or TRBD2 may supply D (5 bases each). The CDR3 consists of 14 residues. The V gene's germline CDR1 is SGHRS and CDR2 YFSETQ. The V end lost 5 bases, the J end lost 6 bases, and 18 bases lay between the germline ends. CDR3 residues: CASRPGGGVVEQYF. CDR3 DNA sequence: TGCGCCAGCAGGCCCGGTGGGGGTGTCGTCGAGCAGTACTTC.

The sample holds a few counts of this clonotype. The chain combines TRBV19 with TRBJ1-5; D remains ambiguous. CDR1 and CDR2 (germline): LNHDA, SQIVND (reference sequence). The CDR3 loop spans 13 amino acids. The germline V and J ends were trimmed by 3 bases and 5 bases, with 8 bases remaining between them. CDR3 region: CASSMINYQPQHF. The CDR3 DNA reads TGTGCCAGTAGTATGATCAACTATCAGCCCCAGCATTTT.

This chain uses TRBV2 with TRBJ1-2; 9 positions agree with TRBD1. Germline V gene data show CDR1 as SNHLY and CDR2 as FYNNEI. The CDR3 extends over 12 amino acids. The ends lost 6 bases at V and 4 bases at J; junction bases unmatched: 0. CDR3: CASRTGGYGYTF. In DNA form, the CDR3 reads TGTGCCAGCAGGACAGGGGGCTATGGCTACACCTTC.

As concerns this clonotype: A junction end diverges from the germline sequence, so it may reflect a read error. The chain links TRBV5-1 to TRBJ2-3; unclear D gene. The CDR3 sequence is 14 residues long. CDR1 and CDR2 from the germline V gene are SGHRS and YFSETQ. This CDR3 is CASSLAPNTYTQYF. The CDR3 DNA follows: TGCGCCAGCAGCTTGGCCCCTAACACATATACGCAGTATTTT.

This clonotype showed up many times. V gene TRBV29-1 combines with J gene TRBJ2-7, with 9 bases matching TRBD2. There are 14 residues in the CDR3. The germline V gene has CDR1 SQVTM and CDR2 ANQGSEA. The trim removed 1 base at V and 5 bases at J, leaving 6 bases unmatched. This CDR3 reads CSVEAPGLAHEQYF. In nucleotides, the CDR3 is TGCAGCGTTGAAGCACCGGGACTAGCTCACGAGCAGTACTTC.

The chain employs TRBV29-1 and TRBJ1-6, with a possible D match to TRBD1 (6 bases). Germline lookup yields CDR1 SQVTM and CDR2 ANQGSEA. The CDR3 extends over 12 amino acids. V was shortened by 7 bases and J by 12 bases, with 16 bases between the two germline ends. CDR3 sequence reads: CSAQTGSEPLHF. The CDR3 region has the DNA TGCAGCGCTCAAACAGGGAGCGAACCCCTCCACTTT.

J is TRBJ2-1 and V is TRBV6-6, with D possibly matching TRBD2 (7 bases). The V gene's germline CDR1 is MNHNY and CDR2 SVGAGI (reference sequence). CDR3 length: 13 residues. V lost 6 bases to trimming and J lost 8 bases, with 14 bases between them. The CDR3, as DNA: TGTGCCAGCAGATTCGGGGGGCGGGATGAGCAGTTCTTC. Translated, it gives CASRFGGRDEQFF.

The gene calls are TRBV12-3 or TRBV12-4 and TRBJ2-2; possibly TRBD1 for D (6 bases). The CDR3 is 14 amino acids. The V and J ends lost 6 bases and 1 base respectively, with 9 bases between them. CDR3 nucleotide sequence: TGTGCCAGCAGAAAGGACAGGAACACCGGGGAGCTGTTTTTT. Translating gives CASRKDRNTGELFF.

The V call is TRBV5-1, the J call TRBJ2-3; D call uncertain. CDR1 is SGHRS, CDR2 YFSETQ, per germline. V was shortened by 4 bases and J by 2 bases, with 14 bases between the two germline ends. The length of the CDR3 is 15 residues. In nucleotides, the CDR3 is TGCGCCAGCAGCATCGGTGACATTTTCACAGATACGCAGTATTTT. Translation: CASSIGDIFTDTQYF.

This clonotype was seen at least ten times. The rearrangement joins TRBV7-9 to TRBJ2-6, with D hard to call. The CDR3 is made up of 15 amino acids. Between the trimmed V and J ends, which lost 0 bases and 0 bases, there was a span of 3 bases. CDR1 SEHNR and CDR2 FQNEAQ come from the germline V gene (reference sequence). The CDR3 DNA is TGTGCCAGCAGCTTAGCAAGCTCTGGGGCCAACGTCCTGACTTTC. Translation gives CASSLASSGANVLTF.

The sample holds a few counts of this clonotype. The J gene is TRBJ2-7, the V gene TRBV5-1; the D is unclear. Looked up from germline, CDR1 is SGHRS and CDR2 is YFSETQ. The length of the CDR3 is 13 residues. V lost 5 bases and J lost 0, with 9 bases in between. DNA of the CDR3: TGCGCCAGCAGGGCAGGCCTCTCCTACGAGCAGTACTTC. Amino acid sequence: CASRAGLSYEQYF.

This clonotype came up many times. V and J are TRBV20-1 and TRBJ2-5; the D gene is possibly TRBD1 (5 bases). The ends were cut back, 6 bases at V and 2 bases at J, with 19 bases in the middle. From germline, CDR1 is DFQATT and CDR2 SNEGSKA (reference sequence). The CDR3 totals 15 residues. In DNA, the CDR3 is TGCAGTGCCCACACTGGGGCAGACCTACAAGAGACCCAGTACTTC. As protein: CSAHTGADLQETQYF.

The chain links TRBV5-1 to TRBJ2-5, with 8 bases fitting TRBD2. Germline CDR1 and CDR2: SGHRS and YFSETQ. The CDR3 is 16 amino acids. J lost 5 bases, V lost 0 bases, and 9 bases had no gene match. CDR3 nucleotides: TGCGCCAGCAGCTTGGCCGGGGGGGCGCAACGGGAGACCCAGTACTTC. Its protein is CASSLAGGAQRETQYF. Drawing the rest from reference TRBV5-1 and TRBJ2-5, the complete variable domain is KAGVTQTPRYLIKTRGQQVTLSCSPISGHRSVSWYQQTPGQGLQFLFEYFSETQRNKGNFPGRFSGRQFSNSRSEMNVSTLELGDSALYLCASSLAGGAQRETQYFGPGTRLLVL.

DNA of the CDR3: TGTGCCAGCAGCCAAGGGGAAGGGGGACAGTTAACCTACAATGAGCAGTTCTTC. Protein: CASSQGEGGQLTYNEQFF. This chain uses TRBV14 with TRBJ2-1, with TRBD1 matching 7 bases. CDR1 and CDR2 from the germline V gene are SGHDN and FVKESK. This CDR3 spans 18 amino acids. V gave up 1 base and J gave up 2 bases; unmatched junction bases: 11.

This clonotype was observed a few times. The chain links TRBV5-1 to TRBJ2-7; no firm D call. V was shortened by 4 bases and J by 4 bases, with 9 bases between the two germline ends. The CDR3 has 12 residues. CDR1 is SGHRS and CDR2 is YFSETQ in the germline V gene. The chain's CDR3 is CASSLRPYEQYF. DNA of the CDR3: TGCGCCAGCAGCCTTAGGCCATACGAGCAGTACTTC.

The chain carries TRBV5-1 and TRBJ1-2; TRBD1 is a possible D gene (6 bases). Germline V gives CDR1 SGHRS, CDR2 YFSETQ. Trimming took off 0 bases at V and 6 bases at J, with 12 bases between the two ends. The CDR3 is 14 amino acids. This CDR3 is CASSLEGGADGYTF. In nucleotides, the CDR3 is TGCGCCAGCAGCTTGGAAGGGGGAGCCGATGGCTACACCTTC.

This clonotype showed up many times. The chain combines TRBV20-1 with TRBJ1-1; no clear D. Germline V gene sequence: CDR1 DFQATT, CDR2 SNEGSKA (reference sequence). The ends were cut back, 0 bases at V and 1 base at J, with 12 bases in the middle. The CDR3 consists of 15 residues. The CDR3 DNA reads TGCAGTGCTAGAGATCCCCGCAGACAGAACACTGAAGCTTTCTTT. It codes for CSARDPRRQNTEAFF.

This clonotype was counted only a few times. The chain carries TRBV11-1 and TRBJ2-5; D uncertain. Per the germline V gene, CDR1 is SGHAT and CDR2 is FQDESV (reference sequence). Trimming pared 0 bases from V and 1 base from J, leaving 6 bases between. The CDR3 sequence is 14 residues long. The CDR3 DNA sequence: TGTGCCAGCAGCTTAGCACAGCCCCAAGAGACCCAGTACTTC. This encodes CASSLAQPQETQYF.

V usage is TRBV20-1 and J usage is TRBJ2-5; 9 bases map to TRBD1. The CDR3 totals 15 residues. V lost 4 bases and J lost 5; bases outside the gene matches: 11. The germline V gene encodes CDR1 DFQATT and CDR2 SNEGSKA (reference sequence). The CDR3 DNA follows: TGCAGTGCTATTTCTTCACAGGGGGCTGGGGAGACCCAGTACTTC. Its protein is CSAISSQGAGETQYF.

This clonotype was seen more than once but under ten times. This rearrangement joins TRBV10-3 to TRBJ2-3, with 8 bases fitting TRBD1. The CDR3 runs 14 residues. The J segment lost 2 bases and the V segment lost 6 bases, leaving 4 bases of the junction unmatched. Per the germline V gene, CDR1 is ENHRY and CDR2 is SYGVKD. CDR3 sequence: CAISGTGTTDTQYF. CDR3 nucleotides: TGTGCCATCAGCGGGACAGGAACCACAGATACGCAGTATTTT.